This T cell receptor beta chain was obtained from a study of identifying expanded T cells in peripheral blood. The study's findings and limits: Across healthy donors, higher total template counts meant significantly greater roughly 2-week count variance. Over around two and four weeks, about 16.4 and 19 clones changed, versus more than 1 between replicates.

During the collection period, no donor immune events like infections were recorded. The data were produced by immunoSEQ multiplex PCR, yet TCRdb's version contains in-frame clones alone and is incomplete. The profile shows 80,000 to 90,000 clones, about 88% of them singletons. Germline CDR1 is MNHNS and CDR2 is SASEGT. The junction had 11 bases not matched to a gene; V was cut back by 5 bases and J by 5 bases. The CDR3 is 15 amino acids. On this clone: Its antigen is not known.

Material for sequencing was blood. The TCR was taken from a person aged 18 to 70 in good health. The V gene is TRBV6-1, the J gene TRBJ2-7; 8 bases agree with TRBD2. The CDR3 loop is CASSPRGGWSNEQYF. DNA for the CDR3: TGTGCCAGCAGTCCCCGGGGGGGATGGTCGAACGAGCAGTACTTC.